This T cell receptor (beta chain) was profiled in a study of cytomegalovirus exposure and HLA in healthy donors. The wider study: From 150 million to 200 million T cells, an earlier analysis saw approximately 110 million unique TCR beta sequences.

Findings and caveats of the study: Judged likely to be a sequencing artifact was a cluster of highly shared sequence variants. Many donors shared some public TCRs, even though most TCR sequences were rare. TCR beta V segments were, for the most part, productive about 87% or about 30% of the time in an earlier analysis.

The CDR3 loop spans 17 amino acids. V was cut by 2 bases and J by 0 bases, with 14 bases left in between. Germline-derived CDR1 and CDR2 are KGHSH and LQKENI. Turning to this clone: Its antigen is not identified.

13 Jbeta primers and 60 Vbeta primers were used for the PCR. Clones were sequenced by immunoSEQ multiplex PCR, and TCRdb holds only the in-frame ones, with some missing. The sample consists of some 190,000 clones, 85% of them appearing once. This chain links TRBV18 with TRBJ1-3, with D possibly TRBD1 on 5 matching bases. The TCR originated in a boy aged 2-15 years in good health and CMV-seronegative. Material: PBMCs. DNA for the CDR3: TGTGCCAGCTCACCAACTATGACAGCCAGCTCTGGAAACACCATATATTTT. It encodes CASSPTMTASSGNTIYF.